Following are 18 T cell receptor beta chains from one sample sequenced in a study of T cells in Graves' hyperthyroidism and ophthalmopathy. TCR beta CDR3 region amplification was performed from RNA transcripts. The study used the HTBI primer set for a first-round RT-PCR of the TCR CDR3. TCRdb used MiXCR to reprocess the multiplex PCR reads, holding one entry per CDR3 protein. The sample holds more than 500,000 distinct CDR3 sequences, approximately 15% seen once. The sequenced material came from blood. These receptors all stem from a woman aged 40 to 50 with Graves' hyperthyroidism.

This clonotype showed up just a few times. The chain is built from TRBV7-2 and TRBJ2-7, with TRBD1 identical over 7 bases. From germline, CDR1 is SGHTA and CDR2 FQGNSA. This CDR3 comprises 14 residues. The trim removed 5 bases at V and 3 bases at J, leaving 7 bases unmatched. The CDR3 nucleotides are TGTGCCAGCAGCCAGAGGACAGGAGGCTACGAGCAGTACTTC. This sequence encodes CASSQRTGGYEQYF.

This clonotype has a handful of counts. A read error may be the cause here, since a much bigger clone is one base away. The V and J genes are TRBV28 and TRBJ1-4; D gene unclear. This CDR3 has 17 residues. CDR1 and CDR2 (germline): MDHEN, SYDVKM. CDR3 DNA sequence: TGTGCCAGCAGTTTCCTGACTAGCTTTACAACTAATGAAAAACCGTTTTTT. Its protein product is CASSFLTSFTTNEKPFF.

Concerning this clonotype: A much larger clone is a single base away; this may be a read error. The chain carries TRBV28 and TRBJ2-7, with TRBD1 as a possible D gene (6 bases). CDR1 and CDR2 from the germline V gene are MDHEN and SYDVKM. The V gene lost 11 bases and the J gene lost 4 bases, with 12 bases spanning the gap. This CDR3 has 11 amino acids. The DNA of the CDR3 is TGTGCCTCCCTCCAGGGGTACGAGCAGTACTTC. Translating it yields CASLQGYEQYF.

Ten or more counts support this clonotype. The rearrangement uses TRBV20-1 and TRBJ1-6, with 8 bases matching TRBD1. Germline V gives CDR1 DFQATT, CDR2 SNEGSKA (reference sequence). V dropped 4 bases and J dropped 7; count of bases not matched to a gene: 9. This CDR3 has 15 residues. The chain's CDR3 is CSATRPGQVNSPLHF. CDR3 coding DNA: TGCAGTGCTACCCGACCGGGACAGGTCAATTCACCCCTCCACTTT.

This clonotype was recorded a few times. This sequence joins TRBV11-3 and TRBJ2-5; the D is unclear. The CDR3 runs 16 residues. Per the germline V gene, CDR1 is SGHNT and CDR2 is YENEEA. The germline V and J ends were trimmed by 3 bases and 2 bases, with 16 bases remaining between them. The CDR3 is CASSFSTQAQQETQYF. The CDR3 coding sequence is TGTGCCAGCAGCTTTTCTACTCAGGCCCAACAAGAGACCCAGTACTTC.

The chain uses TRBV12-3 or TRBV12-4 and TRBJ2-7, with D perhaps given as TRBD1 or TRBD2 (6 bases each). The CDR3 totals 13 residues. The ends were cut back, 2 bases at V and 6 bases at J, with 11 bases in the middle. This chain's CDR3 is CASSLWGAGEQYF. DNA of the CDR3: TGTGCCAGCAGTTTATGGGGGGCGGGCGAGCAGTACTTC.

CDR3 DNA: TGCGCCAGCAGCTTGGTGGCGAAGGCAGGCACCGCCTCTGGGGCCAACGTCCTGACTTTC. This codes for CASSLVAKAGTASGANVLTF. The chain has TRBV5-1 and TRBJ2-6; no clear D. The CDR3 loop spans 20 amino acids. V gave up 0 bases and J gave up 0 bases, with 19 bases separating them. Germline CDR1 SGHRS, CDR2 YFSETQ.

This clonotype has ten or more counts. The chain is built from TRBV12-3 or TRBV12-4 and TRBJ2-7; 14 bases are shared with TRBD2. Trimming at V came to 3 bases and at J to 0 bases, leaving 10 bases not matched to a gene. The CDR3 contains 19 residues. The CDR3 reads CASSFRLAGGPPSSYEQYF. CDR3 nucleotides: TGTGCCAGCAGTTTCCGACTAGCGGGAGGGCCACCGAGCTCCTACGAGCAGTACTTC.

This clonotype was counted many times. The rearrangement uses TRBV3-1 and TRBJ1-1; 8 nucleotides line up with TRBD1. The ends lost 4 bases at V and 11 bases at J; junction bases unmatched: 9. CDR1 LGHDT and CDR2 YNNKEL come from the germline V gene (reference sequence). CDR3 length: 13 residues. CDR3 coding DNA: TGTGCCAGCAGCCCAAGACGTCAGGGGGCCGCTTTCTTT. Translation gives CASSPRRQGAAFF.

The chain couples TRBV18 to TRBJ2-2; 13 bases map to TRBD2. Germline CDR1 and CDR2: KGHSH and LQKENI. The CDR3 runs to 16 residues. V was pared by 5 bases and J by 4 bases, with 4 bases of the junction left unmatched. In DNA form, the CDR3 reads TGTGCCAGCTCAGACGGACTAGCGGGAGTCACCGGGGAGCTGTTTTTT. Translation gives CASSDGLAGVTGELFF.

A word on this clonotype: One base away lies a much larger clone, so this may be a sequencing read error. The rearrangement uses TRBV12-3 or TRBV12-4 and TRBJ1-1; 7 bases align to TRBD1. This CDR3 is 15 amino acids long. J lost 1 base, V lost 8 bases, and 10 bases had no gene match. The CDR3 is CASGVRDSANTEAFF. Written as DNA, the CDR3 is TGTGCCAGCGGAGTCCGGGACAGCGCGAACACTGAAGCTTTCTTT.

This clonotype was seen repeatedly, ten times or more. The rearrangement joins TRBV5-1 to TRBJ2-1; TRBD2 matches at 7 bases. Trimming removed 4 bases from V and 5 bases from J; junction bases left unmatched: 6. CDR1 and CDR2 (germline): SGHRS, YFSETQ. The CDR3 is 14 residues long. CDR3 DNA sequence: TGCGCCAGCAGCAATGGGGGACTACACAATGAGCAGTTCTTC. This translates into CASSNGGLHNEQFF.

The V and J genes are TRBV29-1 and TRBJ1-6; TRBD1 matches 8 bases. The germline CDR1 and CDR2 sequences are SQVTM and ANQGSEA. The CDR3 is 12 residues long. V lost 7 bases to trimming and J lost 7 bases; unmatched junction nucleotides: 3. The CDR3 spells CSARTGNSPLHF. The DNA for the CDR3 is TGCAGCGCAAGGACAGGGAATTCACCCCTCCACTTT.

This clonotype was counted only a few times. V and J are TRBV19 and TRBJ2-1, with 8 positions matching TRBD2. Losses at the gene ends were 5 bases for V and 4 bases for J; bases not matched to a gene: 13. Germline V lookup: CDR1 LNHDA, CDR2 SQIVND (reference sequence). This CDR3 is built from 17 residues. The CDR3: CASSSSSSGSTYNEQFF. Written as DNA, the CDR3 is TGTGCCAGTAGTTCCTCTAGCAGCGGGAGCACGTACAATGAGCAGTTCTTC.

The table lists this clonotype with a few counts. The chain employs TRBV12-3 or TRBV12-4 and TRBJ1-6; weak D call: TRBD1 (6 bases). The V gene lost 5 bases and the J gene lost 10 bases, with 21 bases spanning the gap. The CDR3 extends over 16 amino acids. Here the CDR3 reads CASSTTPGTKSSPLHF. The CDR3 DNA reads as TGTGCCAGCAGTACCACTCCCGGGACAAAGTCCTCACCCCTCCACTTT.

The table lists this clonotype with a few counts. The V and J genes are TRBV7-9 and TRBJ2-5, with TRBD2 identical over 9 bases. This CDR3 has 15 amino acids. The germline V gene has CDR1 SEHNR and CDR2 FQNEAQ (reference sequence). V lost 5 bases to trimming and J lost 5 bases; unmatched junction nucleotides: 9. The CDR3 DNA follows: TGTGCCAGCAGCCGTAGCGGGAGCCTAGGGGAGACCCAGTACTTC. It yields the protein CASSRSGSLGETQYF.

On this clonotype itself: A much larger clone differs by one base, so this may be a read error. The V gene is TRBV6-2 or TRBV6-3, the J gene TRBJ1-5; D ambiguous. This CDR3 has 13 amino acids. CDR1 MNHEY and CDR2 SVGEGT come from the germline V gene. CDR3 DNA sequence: TGTGTCAGCATTCCGGGAGGCAATCAGCCCCAGCATTTT. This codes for CVSIPGGNQPQHF.

CDR3 DNA sequence: TGTGCCAGCAGCCGAATAGACCAGCCCCAGCATTTT. Protein: CASSRIDQPQHF. The chain employs TRBV5-6 and TRBJ1-5; D is ambiguous. Germline V gene data show CDR1 as SGHDT and CDR2 as YYEEEE. Trimming left V 4 bases short and J 7 bases short, with 9 bases between. CDR3 length equals 12 residues.